This TCR beta chain was found in a study of early T cells in non-severe SARS-CoV-2 infection. Broader study findings: Matching results from VDJdb favored anti-spike CD8 responses, leaving private and CD4 specificities undetected.

CDR1 is SQVTM and CDR2 is ANQGSEA in the germline V gene. Trimming left V 7 bases short and J 9 bases short, with 16 bases between. The CDR3 length is 12 residues. Turning to this clonotype: The target antigen is unknown.

Individual cDNA molecules carried attached unique molecular identifiers. Each CDR3 protein gets one entry after TCRdb re-called the 5' RACE reads with MiXCR. The sample has 70,000 to 90,000 distinct CDR3 sequences; about 11% are singletons. The rearrangement links TRBV29-1 to TRBJ2-1; the D is unclear. This TCR was sampled from an adult who was a healthcare worker with PCR-confirmed SARS-CoV-2 infection or an uninfected control (not recorded which). Sequenced material: whole blood. The CDR3 bases are TGCAGCGCCGTAATACCCCGGGCTGAGCAGTTCTTC. As protein: CSAVIPRAEQFF.